Below, one TCR beta chain is given with its context. Its antigen remains unknown. CDR1 and CDR2 from the germline V gene are LNHNV and YYDKDF (reference sequence). This CDR3 region has 13 residues. The V and J ends lost 3 bases and 5 bases respectively, with 8 bases between them. This entry comes from a study of T cell responses to AZD1222 COVID-19 vaccine. Study-wide background: Pooled in the analysis were second doses at about 4 or about 12 weeks.

Study-wide findings and caveats: CD4 TCRs covered the whole spike, strongest at regions 160-218 and 743-854. Rises in breadth and depth of Spike-specific TCRs came after two AZD1222 doses. Of spike-specific TCRs, nearly half reportedly target regions left unmutated in variants.

This table comes from immunoSEQ multiplex PCR, and its TCRdb copy is limited to in-frame clones, with some not included. The repertoire holds 150,000 to 200,000 clones, with around 90% as singletons. Sequenced here: peripheral blood, sampled on day 0 of AZD1222 vaccination. The sequence derives from an adult in good health. This chain links TRBV15 with TRBJ2-1, with unresolved D. Here the CDR3 DNA reads TGTGCCACCAGCAGTCCCGACGACAATGAGCAGTTCTTC. It is translated as CATSSPDDNEQFF.